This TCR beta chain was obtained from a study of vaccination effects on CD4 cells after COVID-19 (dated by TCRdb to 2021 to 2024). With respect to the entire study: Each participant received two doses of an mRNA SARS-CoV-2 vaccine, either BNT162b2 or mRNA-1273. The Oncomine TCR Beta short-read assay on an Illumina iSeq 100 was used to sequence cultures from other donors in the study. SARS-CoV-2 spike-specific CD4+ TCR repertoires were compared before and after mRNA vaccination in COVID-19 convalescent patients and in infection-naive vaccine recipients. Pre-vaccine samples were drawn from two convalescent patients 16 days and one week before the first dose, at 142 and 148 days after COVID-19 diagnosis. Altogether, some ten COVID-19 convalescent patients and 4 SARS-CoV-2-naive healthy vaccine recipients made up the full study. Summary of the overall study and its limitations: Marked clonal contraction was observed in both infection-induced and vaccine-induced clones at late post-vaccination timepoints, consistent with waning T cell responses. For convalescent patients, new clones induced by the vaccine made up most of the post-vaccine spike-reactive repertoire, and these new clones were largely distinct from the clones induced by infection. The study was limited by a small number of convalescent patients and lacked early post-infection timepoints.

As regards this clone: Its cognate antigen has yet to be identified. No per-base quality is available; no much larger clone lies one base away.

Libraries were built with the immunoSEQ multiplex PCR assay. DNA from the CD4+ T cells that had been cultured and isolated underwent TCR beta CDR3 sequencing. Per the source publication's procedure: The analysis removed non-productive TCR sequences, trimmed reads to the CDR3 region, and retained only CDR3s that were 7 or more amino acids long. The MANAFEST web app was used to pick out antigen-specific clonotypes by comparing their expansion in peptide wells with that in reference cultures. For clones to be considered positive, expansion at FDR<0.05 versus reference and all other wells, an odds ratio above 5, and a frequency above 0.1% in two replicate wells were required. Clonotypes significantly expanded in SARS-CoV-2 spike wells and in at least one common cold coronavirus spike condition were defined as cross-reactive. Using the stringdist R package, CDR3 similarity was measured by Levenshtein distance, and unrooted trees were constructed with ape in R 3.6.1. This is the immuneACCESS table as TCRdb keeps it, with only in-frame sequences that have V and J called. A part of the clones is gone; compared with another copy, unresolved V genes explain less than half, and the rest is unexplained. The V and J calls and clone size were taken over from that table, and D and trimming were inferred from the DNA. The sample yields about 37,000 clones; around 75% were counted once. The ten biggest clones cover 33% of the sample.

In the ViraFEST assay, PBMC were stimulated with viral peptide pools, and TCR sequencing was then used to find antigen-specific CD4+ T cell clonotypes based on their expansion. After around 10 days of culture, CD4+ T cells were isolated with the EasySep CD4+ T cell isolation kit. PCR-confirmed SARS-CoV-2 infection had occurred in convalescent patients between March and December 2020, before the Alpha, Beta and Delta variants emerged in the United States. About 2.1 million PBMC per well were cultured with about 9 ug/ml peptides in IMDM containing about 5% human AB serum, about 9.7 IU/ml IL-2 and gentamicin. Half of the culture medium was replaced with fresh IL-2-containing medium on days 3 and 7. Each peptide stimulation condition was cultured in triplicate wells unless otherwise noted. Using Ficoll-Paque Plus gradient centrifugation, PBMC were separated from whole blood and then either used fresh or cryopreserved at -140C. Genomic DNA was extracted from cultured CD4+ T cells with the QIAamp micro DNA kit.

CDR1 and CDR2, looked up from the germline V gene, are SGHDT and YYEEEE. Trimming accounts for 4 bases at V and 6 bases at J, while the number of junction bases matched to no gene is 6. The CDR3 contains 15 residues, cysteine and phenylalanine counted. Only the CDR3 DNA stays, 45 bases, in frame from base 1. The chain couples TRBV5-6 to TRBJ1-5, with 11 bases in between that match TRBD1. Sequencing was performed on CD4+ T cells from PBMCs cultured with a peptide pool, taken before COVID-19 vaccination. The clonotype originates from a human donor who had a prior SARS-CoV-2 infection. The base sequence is TGTGCCAGCAGCCGGGGACAGGGGGATGGTCAGCCCCAGCATTTT. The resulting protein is CASSRGQGDGQPQHF.